What follows describes a single T cell receptor beta chain. Its antigen is undetermined. The data were taken from a study of T-cell reconstitution after alpha-beta-depleted transplantation in children. Unique molecular identifiers featured in how the TCRbeta library was prepared. TCRdb called the PCR reads again in MiXCR, with one record for every CDR3 protein. Among 780,000 or so distinct CDR3 sequences, about 15% were seen once, and the ten largest hold 5%. CDR3 length equals 13 residues. CDR1 MGHRA and CDR2 YSYEKL come from the germline V gene. The ends were cut back, 1 base at V and 3 bases at J, with 6 bases in the middle. Findings of the study overall: The study reportedly traced alpha-beta T cells about two months after transplant to several hundred expanded graft clones. Some patients' high day-60 TCRbeta diversity was attributed to recipient cells surviving conditioning. T cells produced anew were the main source of T-cell counts and diversity one year after transplant.

This receptor was taken from a male patient younger than 18 who had a stem cell transplant for acute lymphoblastic leukemia, so the T cells may come from the graft donor. The sequences come from PBMCs, mostly from graft donor cells, collected 360 days after TCRalphabeta/CD19-depleted stem cell transplant. The V gene is TRBV4-1, the J gene TRBJ2-5; D is ambiguous. This CDR3 reads CASSQAHEETQYF. The CDR3 bases are TGCGCCAGCAGCCAAGCACATGAAGAGACCCAGTACTTC.